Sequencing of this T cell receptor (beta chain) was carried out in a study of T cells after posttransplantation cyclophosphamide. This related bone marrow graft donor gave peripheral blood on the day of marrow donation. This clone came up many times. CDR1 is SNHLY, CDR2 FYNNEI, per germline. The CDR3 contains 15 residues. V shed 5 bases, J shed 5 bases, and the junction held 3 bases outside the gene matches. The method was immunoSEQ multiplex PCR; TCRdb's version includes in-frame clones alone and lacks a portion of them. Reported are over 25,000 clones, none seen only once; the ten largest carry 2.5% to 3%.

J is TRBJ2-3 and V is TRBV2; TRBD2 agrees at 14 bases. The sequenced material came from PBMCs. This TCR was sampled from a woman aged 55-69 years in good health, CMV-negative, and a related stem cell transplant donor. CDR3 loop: CASSSGTSGGDTQYF. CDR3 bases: TGTGCCAGCAGTTCCGGGACTAGCGGGGGAGATACGCAGTATTTT.